This TCR beta chain stems from a study of control samples from healthy donors and cancer patients. Germline V gene sequence: CDR1 MNHEY, CDR2 SVGEGT. This CDR3 has 16 residues. Trimming cost V 5 bases and J 5 bases, with 19 bases left between them. Clones were read by immunoSEQ multiplex PCR, and TCRdb kept only the in-frame ones, dropping some. The repertoire holds roughly 93,000 clones, with 85% to 90% as singletons. Source material: PBMCs. The origin of this receptor is a woman aged 45-65 years with colorectal cancer. The V call is TRBV6-2 or TRBV6-3, the J call TRBJ1-5; D ambiguous. The CDR3 loop is CASSPLSGEPHQPQHF. In DNA form, the CDR3 reads TGTGCCAGCAGTCCCCTTTCTGGGGAGCCCCATCAGCCCCAGCATTTT.